Presented here are 30 T cell receptor gamma chains from one specimen sequenced in a study of Vδ1+ human thymocytes. Sequences come from RNA converted to cDNA by reverse transcription. Pooled V-gene forward primers with one constant-region reverse primer generated the CDR3 amplicons by multiplex PCR. TCRdb called clones from the multiplex PCR reads again using CATT. The sample lists thousands of gamma-chain clones, approximately 40% occurring once. Study results and caveats: Highly polyclonal TRG and TRD repertoires with Gaussian CDR3 length distributions appeared in thymus.

Their recognized antigens are unknown. The sample taken for sequencing was Vdelta1+ gamma-delta thymocytes from the thymus. The subset was: FACS-sorted CD3+ TCRalphabeta- TCRVdelta1+ TCRVdelta2- thymocytes. The source of these receptors is a boy younger than two who had congenital heart surgery.

The chain couples TRGV3 to TRGJ1 or TRGJ2. The J gene is absent in TCRdb and was assigned here via DNA matching to germline. This CDR3 spans 12 amino acids. V was clipped by 0 bases and J by 9 bases; unmatched bases: 5. Looked up from germline, CDR1 is VTNTFY and CDR2 is YDVSTARD (reference sequence). The CDR3 loop reads CATWDRVPKKLF. Here the CDR3 DNA reads TGTGCCACCTGGGACAGGGTACCTAAGAAACTCTTT.

This rearrangement joins TRGV3 to TRGJ1 or TRGJ2. Germline CDR1 is VTNTFY and CDR2 is YDVSTARD (reference sequence). After removal of 5 bases from V and 7 bases from J, the junction contained 5 bases not matched to a gene. The CDR3 loop spans 11 amino acids. Here the CDR3 DNA reads TGTGCCACCTGGGTACACTATAAGAAACTCTTT. Translation: CATWVHYKKLF.

The genes are TRGV2 and TRGJ1 or TRGJ2. Germline matching of the DNA provided the J gene here, since TCRdb leaves it blank. The V and J ends lost 2 bases and 7 bases, in that order; junction bases with no gene match: 2. CDR1 and CDR2 from the germline V gene are EGSNGY and YDSYNSKV. This CDR3 has 11 amino acids. CDR3 DNA: TGTGCCACCTGGGACGCCTATAAGAAACTCTTT. Translated, it gives CATWDAYKKLF.

V and J are TRGV5 and TRGJ1 or TRGJ2. Here the J gene came from matching the DNA to germline, since TCRdb omits it. The germline CDR1 and CDR2 sequences are VINAFY and YDVSNSKD. After removal of 0 bases from V and 4 bases from J, the junction contained 6 bases not matched to a gene. The CDR3 has 14 residues. The CDR3 bases are TGTGCCACCTGGGACAGGCCGGGCTATTATAAGAAACTCTTT. Its protein product is CATWDRPGYYKKLF.

About this clone: The same CDR3 is also encoded by other DNA sequences in this sample. This chain links TRGV5 with TRGJ1 or TRGJ2. Germline V gives CDR1 VINAFY, CDR2 YDVSNSKD. The CDR3 is 11 residues long. The V segment lost 0 bases and the J segment 9 bases; nucleotides outside the gene matches: 2. Here the CDR3 DNA reads TGTGCCACCTGGGACAGGAGTAAGAAACTCTTT. Translating it yields CATWDRSKKLF.

Only a few counts were recorded for this clone. The V and J genes are TRGV9 and TRGJ1 or TRGJ2. TCRdb is silent on the J gene; assignment here came from matching the DNA to germline. With 0 bases clipped from V and 12 bases from J, the junction kept 14 bases outside the gene matches. This CDR3 comprises 14 residues. Germline CDR1 reads GITISATS; CDR2 reads ISYDGTV (reference sequence). The CDR3 spells CALWEVQAGLRKLF. The CDR3 DNA is TGTGCCTTGTGGGAGGTGCAAGCGGGCCTAAGGAAACTCTTT.

The chain combines TRGV4 with TRGJ1 or TRGJ2. TCRdb is silent on the J gene; assignment here came from matching the DNA to germline. The CDR3 consists of 13 residues. Germline lookup yields CDR1 EGSTGY and CDR2 YDSYTSSV. Trimming took 3 bases from V and 3 from J; bases not matched to a gene: 5. The CDR3 region is CATWDLAYYKKLF. The DNA for the CDR3 is TGTGCCACCTGGGATCTCGCTTATTATAAGAAACTCTTT.

There are a few counts of this clone. The chain employs TRGV9 and TRGJ1 or TRGJ2. The CDR3 has 10 amino acids. J lost 12 bases, V lost 3 bases, and 5 bases had no gene match. The V gene's germline CDR1 is GITISATS and CDR2 ISYDGTV (reference sequence). CDR3: CALWESRKLF. The CDR3 DNA follows: TGTGCCTTGTGGGAGTCGAGGAAACTCTTT.

The chain links TRGV5 to TRGJ1 or TRGJ2. No J segment appears in TCRdb, so it was assigned here by matching the sequence to germline. The CDR3 is 12 residues long. J was trimmed by 9 bases and V by 0 bases; bases with no gene match: 5. Germline V gene sequence: CDR1 VINAFY, CDR2 YDVSNSKD. This chain's CDR3 is CATWDRLGKKLF. CDR3 nucleotide sequence: TGTGCCACCTGGGACAGGCTTGGTAAGAAACTCTTT.

This clone was counted between two and nine times. This sequence joins TRGV9 and TRGJ1 or TRGJ2. CDR1 is GITISATS and CDR2 is ISYDGTV in the germline V gene (reference sequence). This CDR3 comprises 11 residues. V dropped 0 bases and J dropped 12; count of bases not matched to a gene: 5. CDR3 in amino acids: CALWEVLGKLF. The CDR3 DNA reads TGTGCCTTGTGGGAGGTGCTCGGGAAACTCTTT.

This chain uses TRGV4 with TRGJP1. Here the J gene was assigned by germline matching of the DNA, as TCRdb has none. Germline values: CDR1 EGSTGY, CDR2 YDSYTSSV. V trimming: 0 bases; J trimming: 1 base; junction bases outside the gene matches: 5. The CDR3 is made up of 16 amino acids. Here the CDR3 reads CATWDGPCTTGWFKIF. CDR3 nucleotides: TGTGCCACCTGGGATGGGCCCTGTACCACTGGTTGGTTCAAGATATTT.

This clone occurred a few times. The chain employs TRGV3 and TRGJP2. Matching the DNA to germline supplied the J gene, which TCRdb does not give. Germline V gives CDR1 VTNTFY, CDR2 YDVSTARD (reference sequence). The J segment lost 3 bases and the V segment lost 0 bases, leaving 4 bases of the junction unmatched. There are 15 residues in the CDR3. CDR3 in amino acids: CATWDRPGSDWIKTF. CDR3 in DNA: TGTGCCACCTGGGACAGGCCCGGTAGTGATTGGATCAAGACGTTT.

The J gene is TRGJ1 or TRGJ2, the V gene TRGV3. The J gene comes from matching the DNA to germline here; TCRdb lacks it. V lost 2 bases to trimming and J lost 3 bases; unmatched junction nucleotides: 4. The CDR3 sequence is 13 residues long. Germline lookup yields CDR1 VTNTFY and CDR2 YDVSTARD (reference sequence). Here the CDR3 reads CATWDTPYYKKLF. Here the CDR3 DNA reads TGTGCCACCTGGGACACCCCTTATTATAAGAAACTCTTT.

This clone was seen a few times. The rearrangement joins TRGV5 to TRGJ1 or TRGJ2. Germline values: CDR1 VINAFY, CDR2 YDVSNSKD. The V and J ends lost 0 bases and 0 bases, in that order; junction bases with no gene match: 5. The CDR3 spans 15 residues. The CDR3 bases are TGTGCCACCTGGGACAGGCCCTCGAATTATTATAAGAAACTCTTT. Translated, it gives CATWDRPSNYYKKLF.

This clone is medium-sized. The V and J genes are TRGV9 and TRGJ1 or TRGJ2. Trimming removed 2 bases from V and 0 bases from J; junction bases left unmatched: 1. Germline lookup yields CDR1 GITISATS and CDR2 ISYDGTV (reference sequence). The CDR3 is 13 residues long. CDR3 bases: TGTGCCTTGTGGGAGGGGAATTATTATAAGAAACTCTTT. The encoded protein is CALWEGNYYKKLF.

The V and J genes are TRGV9 and TRGJ1 or TRGJ2. CDR1 GITISATS and CDR2 ISYDGTV come from the germline V gene (reference sequence). V shed 4 bases and J 1 base; nucleotides not matched to a gene: 1. CDR3 length: 12 residues. The CDR3 region is CALWDNYYKKLF. CDR3 bases: TGTGCCTTGTGGGACAATTATTATAAGAAACTCTTT.

This clone was counted between two and nine times. The junction departs from germline at one end; a sequencing error may be responsible. The V gene is TRGV4, the J gene TRGJ1 or TRGJ2. The CDR3 consists of 11 residues. Per germline, CDR1 EGSTGY and CDR2 YDSYTSSV. The CDR3 coding sequence is TGTGCCACCTGGGATGGCGTAAAGAAAATCTTT. It encodes CATWDGVKKIF.

The chain combines TRGV9 with TRGJP. Trimming removed 1 base from V and 5 bases from J; junction bases left unmatched: 5. CDR3 length: 17 residues. In germline, CDR1 is GITISATS, CDR2 ISYDGTV (reference sequence). The CDR3 loop is CALWEVREELGKKIKVF. DNA for the CDR3: TGTGCCTTGTGGGAGGTCCGAGAAGAGTTGGGCAAAAAAATCAAGGTATTT.

To note about this clone: In the same sample, other DNA sequences code for this CDR3. V and J are TRGV9 and TRGJ1 or TRGJ2. This CDR3 has 13 residues. With 0 bases clipped from V and 3 bases from J, the junction kept 2 bases outside the gene matches. Germline lookup yields CDR1 GITISATS and CDR2 ISYDGTV (reference sequence). The CDR3 reads CALWEVGYYKKLF. The CDR3 DNA reads as TGTGCCTTGTGGGAGGTGGGTTATTATAAGAAACTCTTT.

This rearrangement joins TRGV4 to TRGJ1 or TRGJ2. Here the J gene came from matching the DNA to germline, since TCRdb omits it. CDR3 length equals 12 residues. From germline, CDR1 is EGSTGY and CDR2 YDSYTSSV. V dropped 3 bases and J dropped 4; count of bases not matched to a gene: 3. The DNA of the CDR3 is TGTGCCACCTGGGATACCTATTATAAGAAACTCTTT. This sequence encodes CATWDTYYKKLF.

The chain recombines TRGV4 with TRGJ1 or TRGJ2. V lost 2 bases, J lost 0 bases, and 4 bases stayed unmatched. The CDR3 extends over 14 amino acids. Germline lookup yields CDR1 EGSTGY and CDR2 YDSYTSSV. The CDR3 protein is CATWDVSNYYKKLF. The CDR3 coding sequence is TGTGCCACCTGGGATGTTTCGAATTATTATAAGAAACTCTTT.

Turning to this clone: This same CDR3 is encoded by further DNA sequences in the sample. The J gene is TRGJ1 or TRGJ2, the V gene TRGV4. Germline V CDR1 and CDR2: EGSTGY, YDSYTSSV. V trimming: 1 base; J trimming: 9 bases; junction bases outside the gene matches: 3. CDR3 length: 11 amino acids. The CDR3 DNA follows: TGTGCCACCTGGGATGGCCCTAAGAAACTCTTT. Amino acids: CATWDGPKKLF.

The chain links TRGV5 to TRGJ1 or TRGJ2. TCRdb is silent on the J gene; assignment here came from matching the DNA to germline. Per the germline V gene, CDR1 is VINAFY and CDR2 is YDVSNSKD. Unmatched junction bases numbered 8, after V lost 0 bases and J lost 0 bases. This CDR3 comprises 16 residues. The CDR3 sequence: CATWDRHPSNYYKKLF. CDR3 nucleotide sequence: TGTGCCACCTGGGACAGGCATCCTTCGAATTATTATAAGAAACTCTTT.

The chain joins TRGV5 to TRGJ1 or TRGJ2. The J gene, left out of TCRdb, was set here by checking the DNA against germline. This CDR3 region has 13 residues. The V gene's germline CDR1 is VINAFY and CDR2 YDVSNSKD. The V and J ends lost 0 bases and 9 bases, in that order; junction bases with no gene match: 8. The DNA for the CDR3 is TGTGCCACCTGGGACAGGCCCCACTTTAAGAAACTCTTT. Encoded protein: CATWDRPHFKKLF.

The genes are TRGV5 and TRGJP2. V was clipped by 6 bases and J by 4 bases; unmatched bases: 2. CDR3 length: 12 amino acids. Germline V gene lookup returns CDR1 VINAFY and CDR2 YDVSNSKD. CDR3 residues: CATWTSDWIKTF. The DNA of the CDR3 is TGTGCCACCTGGACTAGTGATTGGATCAAGACGTTT.

This clone was counted only a few times. The chain has TRGV4 and TRGJ1 or TRGJ2. Germline-derived CDR1 and CDR2 are EGSTGY and YDSYTSSV. Trimming removed 3 bases from V and 2 bases from J; junction bases left unmatched: 4. This CDR3 region has 13 residues. The CDR3 coding sequence is TGTGCCACCTGGGATCCCCATTATTATAAGAAACTCTTT. Protein product: CATWDPHYYKKLF.

The genes are TRGV4 and TRGJ1 or TRGJ2. Because TCRdb records no J gene, it was assigned here through a match of the DNA to germline. CDR3 size: 15 residues. Germline loops: CDR1 EGSTGY, CDR2 YDSYTSSV. J gave up 0 bases and V 1 base, and 6 bases lay outside the gene matches. This chain's CDR3 is CATWDGSRNYYKKLF. The CDR3 DNA is TGTGCCACCTGGGATGGCTCTCGGAATTATTATAAGAAACTCTTT.

J is TRGJ1 or TRGJ2 and V is TRGV4. The J gene was not available in TCRdb and was assigned here by matching the DNA to germline segments. J gave up 11 bases and V 0 bases, and 4 bases lay outside the gene matches. Germline values: CDR1 EGSTGY, CDR2 YDSYTSSV. CDR3 length: 11 amino acids. The CDR3 bases are TGTGCCACCTGGGATGGGCCCCAGAAACTCTTT. Its protein product is CATWDGPQKLF.

The chain links TRGV4 to TRGJ1 or TRGJ2. The J gene, absent from TCRdb, was called here by matching the DNA to germline. There are 13 residues in the CDR3. Germline CDR1 is EGSTGY and CDR2 is YDSYTSSV. The V gene end was trimmed by 2 bases and the J gene end by 3 bases; junction bases not matched to a gene: 4. The CDR3 loop reads CATWDEAYYKKLF. For the CDR3, the DNA is TGTGCCACCTGGGATGAAGCTTATTATAAGAAACTCTTT.

This clone came up a few times. Relative to the germline gene, one junction end is altered; a read error may explain this. The V call is TRGV5, the J call TRGJ1 or TRGJ2. The CDR3 runs to 13 residues. Germline CDR1 and CDR2: VINAFY and YDVSNSKD. The CDR3 region is CATRDRRNYKKLF. The CDR3 bases are TGTGCCACCCGGGACAGGCGAAATTATAAGAAACTCTTT.